The T cell receptor beta chain under discussion was sequenced for a study of shared clonotypes between healthy human individuals. The CDR3 is 15 amino acids. Germline loops: CDR1 SGHTA, CDR2 FQGNSA. V lost 5 bases to trimming and J lost 4 bases; unmatched junction nucleotides: 6. Terminally differentiated effector memory CD45RA+ cells were excluded by CCR7 positive selection of CD45RO-negative cells. Assay execution proceeded at the deep level. Here immunoSEQ multiplex PCR was the method, and the copy in TCRdb shows in-frame clones only, minus some. The sample has about 2 million clones, about 95% seen once; the top ten hold 1% to 1.5%.

Sample: naive CD8+ T cells sorted from blood. V usage is TRBV7-2 and J usage is TRBJ2-5; 11 bases agree with TRBD1. The receptor was isolated from a man younger than 35 in good health. The CDR3 is CASSRTGGALETQYF. The DNA of the CDR3 is TGTGCCAGCAGCCGGACAGGGGGCGCGTTAGAGACCCAGTACTTC.